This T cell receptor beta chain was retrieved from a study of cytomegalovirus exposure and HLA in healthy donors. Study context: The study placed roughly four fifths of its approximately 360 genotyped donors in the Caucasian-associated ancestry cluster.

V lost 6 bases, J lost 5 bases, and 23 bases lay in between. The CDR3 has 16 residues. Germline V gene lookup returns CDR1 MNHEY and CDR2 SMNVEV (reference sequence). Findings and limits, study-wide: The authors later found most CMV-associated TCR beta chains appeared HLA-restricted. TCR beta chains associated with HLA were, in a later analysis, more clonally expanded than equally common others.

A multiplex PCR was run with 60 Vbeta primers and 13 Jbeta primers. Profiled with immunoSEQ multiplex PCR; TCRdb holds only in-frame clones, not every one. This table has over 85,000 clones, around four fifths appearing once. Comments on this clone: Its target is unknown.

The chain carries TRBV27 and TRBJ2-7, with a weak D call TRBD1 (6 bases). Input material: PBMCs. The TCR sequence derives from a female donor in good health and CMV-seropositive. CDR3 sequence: CASRAGVGWKVDEQYF. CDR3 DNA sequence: TGTGCCAGCAGGGCAGGGGTGGGGTGGAAGGTCGACGAGCAGTACTTC.